These T cell receptor beta chains were read from a single sample in a study of T cell responses to AZD1222 COVID-19 vaccine. The assay was immunoSEQ multiplex PCR, and TCRdb's table has in-frame clones only and misses some. The sample has roughly 130,000 clones, around 90% seen once. Specimen: peripheral blood, collected on day 0 of MenACWY control vaccination. Receptor source: an adult in good health. Both conserved end residues are part of each CDR3. D genes are given only for firm matches. Rows give clone size only sometimes, using once, few, many, or a class for an expanded clone.

16	NA	TRBJ1-5	NA	TRBV3-1/TRBV3-2	TGTGCCAGCAGCCAAGGAACAGGGACCGGCAATCAGCCCCAGCATTTT	CASSQGTGTGNQPQHF
13	NA	TRBJ2-7	NA	TRBV6-5	TGTGCCAGCACTCCCCAGGGGACCTACGAGCAGTACTTC	CASTPQGTYEQYF
14	NA	TRBJ1-1	TRBD1	TRBV7-3	TGTGCCAGCAGCCCTGGACAGGGCGGCACTGAAGCTTTCTTT	CASSPGQGGTEAFF
15	NA	TRBJ2-3	TRBD2	TRBV19	TGTGCCAGTAGTAGTAGCGGGGGGGGTGCAGATACGCAGTATTTT	CASSSSGGGADTQYF
13	once	TRBJ2-7	NA	TRBV12-3/TRBV12-4	TGTGCCAGCAGTCCTCACACGTCCTACGAGCAGTACTTC	CASSPHTSYEQYF
13	few	TRBJ1-1	NA	TRBV5-6	TGTGCCAGCAGCTTGGAAGTGAACACTGAAGCTTTCTTT	CASSLEVNTEAFF
13	NA	TRBJ2-1	NA	TRBV2	TGTGCCAGCCCCACGGGAGTTTACAATGAGCAGTTCTTC	CASPTGVYNEQFF
13	NA	TRBJ2-5	TRBD1	TRBV4-1	TGCGCCAGCAGCCAGGGACAGGGTAAGACCCAGTACTTC	CASSQGQGKTQYF
16	NA	TRBJ2-6	NA	TRBV24-1	TGTGCCACCAGTGACTCGACAGGCTCTGGGGCCAACGTCCTGACTTTC	CATSDSTGSGANVLTF
12	NA	TRBJ1-6	NA	TRBV14	TGTGCCAGCAGCCAGGCTTCTTCACCCCTCCACTTT	CASSQASSPLHF
15	once	TRBJ1-5	NA	TRBV27	TGTGCCAGCAGCGAAGAAGGGATGGGCAATCAGCCCCAGCATTTT	CASSEEGMGNQPQHF
15	once	TRBJ2-3	NA	TRBV24-1	TGTGCCACCAGCGATACAGGGCAGGGACGGGATACGCAGTATTTT	CATSDTGQGRDTQYF
15	NA	TRBJ2-5	NA	TRBV9	TGTGCCAGCAGCGTGTCGACGGACTTACAAGAGACCCAGTACTTC	CASSVSTDLQETQYF
16	NA	TRBJ2-2	NA	TRBV3-1/TRBV3-2	TGTGCCAGCAGTAAGAGGTCTATGGAGTGGGCCGGGGAGCTGTTTTTT	CASSKRSMEWAGELFF
13	NA	TRBJ2-5	NA	TRBV11-2	TGTGCCAGCAGCGTGGGAATAAAAGAGACCCAGTACTTC	CASSVGIKETQYF
17	NA	TRBJ1-1	TRBD1	TRBV7-9	TGTGCCAGCAGCTTACAGGGGACAGGGCATGTGTACACTGAAGCTTTCTTT	CASSLQGTGHVYTEAFF
15	NA	TRBJ2-1	TRBD2	TRBV2	TGTGCCAGCAGTGAAGCGTCACTAGCGGGAGTTGAGCAGTTCTTC	CASSEASLAGVEQFF
14	NA	TRBJ2-4	NA	TRBV2	TGTGCCAGCAGTGCAGGGTTAGCCAAAAACATTCAGTACTTC	CASSAGLAKNIQYF
12	NA	TRBJ2-1	NA	TRBV14	TGTGCCAGCAGCCCCCGGGGGTATGAGCAGTTCTTC	CASSPRGYEQFF
13	NA	TRBJ1-1	NA	TRBV5-1	TGCGCCAGCAGCTTGGCACTGAACACTGAAGCTTTCTTT	CASSLALNTEAFF
13	NA	TRBJ1-1	NA	TRBV15	TGTGCCACCAGCAGAGAGATGAACACTGAAGCTTTCTTT	CATSREMNTEAFF
12	NA	TRBJ1-1	NA	TRBV2	TGTGCCAGCAGTCAGGGTTCGTTGGAAGCTTTCTTT	CASSQGSLEAFF